This TCR beta chain was sequenced during a study of regulatory T cells in long-lasting Graves disease. Findings of the study overall: Favoring TRBV28, TRBJ1-2 and TRBJ2-5 was a feature seen in persistent disease. Whereas about a thousand public clonotypes were shared by new patients, persistent patients shared more, at about 2,500.

About this clonotype: Its antigen is still unknown.

The TCR beta library used iRepertoire HTBI primers with Arm-PCR amplification of CDR3. TCRdb recomputed calls from the multiplex PCR reads with MiXCR, one row per CDR3 protein. This sample yields about 370,000 distinct CDR3 sequences, of which 15% to 18% are seen a single time; 22% belongs to the top ten. Described time point: newly diagnosed GD, antithyroid drugs for less than 3 months. PBMCs provided the RNA from which the TCR library was made. Investigators report Graves' disease was diagnosed under American Thyroid Association guidelines. The EDTA tubes were filled with around 8.1 milliliters of drawn peripheral blood. The V segment lost 2 bases and the J segment 5 bases; nucleotides outside the gene matches: 8. CDR1 is SGHAT and CDR2 is FQNNGV in the germline V gene. This CDR3 comprises 16 residues.

The sequence was collected from a female donor with Graves disease. The sequencing here drew on peripheral blood mononuclear cells (PBMCs), taken at new diagnosis, from a patient treated with antithyroid drugs. The chain carries TRBV11-2 and TRBJ2-7; TRBD2 agrees at 11 bases. The CDR3 loop is CASSLRLAGGFDEQYF. The CDR3 bases are TGTGCCAGCAGCTTAAGGCTAGCGGGAGGATTCGACGAGCAGTACTTC.